This TCR beta chain was identified during a study of T cells in Graves' hyperthyroidism and ophthalmopathy. Regarding the study as a whole: Most thyroid clonotypes expanded above 0.001 appeared in blood too. Ophthalmopathy was identified by the model a median 6.5 months ahead of onset.

V shed 2 bases and J shed 8 bases, with 22 bases lying between them. The CDR3 covers 16 residues. CDR1 SGHNT and CDR2 YYREEE come from the germline V gene (reference sequence). Uncontrolled infection, other autoimmune disease, pregnancy or lactation barred patients from enrollment. On this clonotype itself: Its antigen is still unknown.

RNA transcripts were the template for amplifying TCR beta CDR3 regions. TCR CDR3 underwent first-round RT-PCR with the HTBI primer set. TCRdb reanalysed the multiplex PCR reads using MiXCR and keeps one entry per CDR3 protein. The sample shows 660,000 or so distinct CDR3 sequences, roughly 46% of them seen only once. The receptor was derived from an adult man with Graves' disease, either hyperthyroidism or ophthalmopathy (not recorded which). Sequencing was done on a sample of peripheral blood or thyroid tissue (not recorded which). The chain combines TRBV5-4 with TRBJ1-2; D remains ambiguous. CDR3 sequence: CASSFRFDILDGGYTF. The CDR3 region has the DNA TGTGCCAGCAGCTTCCGATTCGATATTCTGGACGGAGGCTACACCTTC.